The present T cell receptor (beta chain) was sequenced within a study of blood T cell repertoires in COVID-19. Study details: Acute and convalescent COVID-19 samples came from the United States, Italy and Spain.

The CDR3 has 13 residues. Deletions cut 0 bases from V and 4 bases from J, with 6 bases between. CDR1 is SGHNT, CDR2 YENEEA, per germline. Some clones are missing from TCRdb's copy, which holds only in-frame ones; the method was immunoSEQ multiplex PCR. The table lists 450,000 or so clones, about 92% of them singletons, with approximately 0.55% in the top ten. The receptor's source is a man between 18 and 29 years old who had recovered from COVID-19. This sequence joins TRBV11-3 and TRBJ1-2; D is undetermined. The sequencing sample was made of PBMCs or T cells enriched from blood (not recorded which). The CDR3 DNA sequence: TGTGCCAGCAGCTTAGAGAGGGCCTATGGCTACACCTTC. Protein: CASSLERAYGYTF.